This T cell receptor beta chain was captured in a study of cytomegalovirus exposure and HLA in healthy donors. About the research overall: Earlier results showed roughly 120 million unique TCR beta sequences derived from roughly 190 million T cells.

PCR amplification relied on 60 Vbeta primers (plus 13 Jbeta primers). The repertoire was sequenced with immunoSEQ multiplex PCR; TCRdb's copy has only in-frame clones and lacks some. The data show fewer than 200,000 clones, 75% to 90% seen once. CDR3 length equals 16 residues. Per the germline V gene, CDR1 is SGDLS and CDR2 is YYNGEE. Trimming at V came to 2 bases and at J to 9 bases, leaving 13 bases not matched to a gene. The study's findings and limits: The authors confirmed in vitro that three CMV-associated chains were specific for CMV antigens.

For this clone: Its specificity is unknown.

The rearrangement joins TRBV9 to TRBJ2-3; the match to TRBD1 covers 9 bases. This clonotype was sampled from a boy aged 5-17 years in good health and CMV-seronegative. Sequencing was carried out using PBMCs. CDR3: CASSVSRDRVLRTQYF. The CDR3 region has the DNA TGTGCCAGCAGCGTCAGCCGGGACAGGGTGTTGAGGACGCAGTATTTT.